A single sample is the source of the 12 T cell receptor beta chains below, sequenced in a study of cytomegalovirus exposure and HLA in healthy donors. Primers included in the PCR were 60 Vbeta and 13 Jbeta primers. The method was immunoSEQ multiplex PCR; TCRdb's version includes in-frame clones alone and lacks a portion of them. The sample shows approximately 130,000 clones, roughly three quarters of them seen only once. Sequenced: PBMCs. These receptors all stem from a woman aged 35 to 49 in good health and CMV-seronegative.

CDR3 nucleotides: TGTGCCAGCAGCTTGGCGTTGGGGGCCCAAGAGACCCAGTACTTC. Its translation: CASSLALGAQETQYF. The chain joins TRBV5-5 to TRBJ2-5; the D gene is possibly TRBD1 (6 bases). Germline V lookup: CDR1 SGHKS, CDR2 YYEKEE (reference sequence). This CDR3 has 15 residues. Trimming left V 0 bases short and J 1 base short, with 10 bases between. Combining the CDR3 with reference TRBV5-5 and TRBJ2-5 gives the whole variable domain DAGVTQSPTHLIKTRGQQVTLRCSPISGHKSVSWYQQVLGQGPQFIFQYYEKEERGRGNFPDRFSARQFPNYSSELNVNALLLGDSALYLCASSLALGAQETQYFGPGTRLLVL.

The V and J genes are TRBV13 and TRBJ1-1; 7 positions match TRBD1. CDR3 length: 13 amino acids. In germline, CDR1 is PRHDT, CDR2 FYEKMQ (reference sequence). Losses at the gene ends were 5 bases for V and 8 bases for J; bases not matched to a gene: 8. DNA of the CDR3: TGTGCCAGCAGCAACCGACAGGGCCTAGAAGCTTTCTTT. Translated, it gives CASSNRQGLEAFF. Complete variable domain (other parts from reference TRBV13 and TRBJ1-1): AAGVIQSPRHLIKEKRETATLKCYPIPRHDTVYWYQQGPGQDPQFLISFYEKMQSDKGSIPDRFSAQQFSDYHSELNMSSLELGDSALYFCASSNRQGLEAFFGQGTRLTVV.

The chain combines TRBV28 with TRBJ1-2; TRBD1 matches 10 bases. Germline CDR1 is MDHEN and CDR2 is SYDVKM. The CDR3 extends over 16 amino acids. V lost 2 bases to trimming and J lost 6 bases; unmatched junction nucleotides: 9. The CDR3 protein is CASSLRPRDRGDGYTF. In nucleotides, the CDR3 is TGTGCCAGCAGTTTACGGCCACGGGACAGGGGTGATGGCTACACCTTC.

This chain connects TRBV30 to TRBJ1-2; perhaps TRBD1 as D (6 bases). Germline CDR1 and CDR2: GTSNPN and SVGIG (reference sequence). There are 13 residues in the CDR3. V was clipped by 2 bases and J by 9 bases, with 16 bases between them. For the CDR3, the DNA is TGTGCCTGGAGTCCAGGGGTATCGATCCGCTACACCTTC. Its protein is CAWSPGVSIRYTF.

This clone was seen only once. The chain joins TRBV14 to TRBJ2-6; D is unclear. The CDR3 totals 16 residues. The V gene's germline CDR1 is SGHDN and CDR2 FVKESK. Trimming stripped 2 bases from V and 1 base from J, with 9 bases between. DNA of the CDR3: TGTGCCAGCAGCCAACTCCAGAGGTCTGGGGCCAACGTCCTGACTTTC. Encoded protein: CASSQLQRSGANVLTF.

This clone appeared once. V gene TRBV9 combines with J gene TRBJ2-7; 8 positions agree with TRBD1. The V gene's germline CDR1 is SGDLS and CDR2 YYNGEE. Trimming took 4 bases from V and 3 from J; bases not matched to a gene: 3. There are 13 residues in the CDR3. This CDR3 reads CASSPGQGYEQYF. The CDR3 DNA reads as TGTGCCAGCAGCCCTGGACAGGGCTACGAGCAGTACTTC.

This chain joins TRBV28 and TRBJ1-2; 8 bases are a match to TRBD1. CDR1 and CDR2 (germline): MDHEN, SYDVKM. The CDR3 is 14 amino acids. V gave up 6 bases and J gave up 4 bases; unmatched junction bases: 7. CDR3 sequence reads: CASRVDRVSYGYTF. As DNA, the CDR3 is TGTGCCAGCAGGGTGGACAGGGTTAGCTATGGCTACACCTTC.

The chain uses TRBV6-4 and TRBJ2-3, with 10 bases that match TRBD2. Germline values: CDR1 MRHNA, CDR2 SNTAGT. The CDR3 runs to 17 residues. The J segment lost 2 bases and the V segment lost 3 bases, leaving 8 bases of the junction unmatched. CDR3 loop: CASSEKRGGPYTDTQYF. CDR3 coding DNA: TGTGCCAGCAGTGAAAAGCGGGGGGGCCCCTACACAGATACGCAGTATTTT.

CDR3 loop: CAISAQGNYGYTF. The CDR3 DNA follows: TGTGCCATCAGTGCCCAGGGTAACTATGGCTACACCTTC. The chain uses TRBV10-3 and TRBJ1-2; possibly TRBD1 for D (5 bases). V lost 4 bases and J 1 base, leaving 7 bases between the germline ends. The length of the CDR3 is 13 residues. Germline V gene data show CDR1 as ENHRY and CDR2 as SYGVKD.

The chain is built from TRBV7-9 and TRBJ1-5, with D possibly TRBD1 on 5 matching bases. V lost 5 bases, J lost 0 bases, and 17 bases lay in between. There are 17 residues in the CDR3. Germline CDR1 SEHNR, CDR2 FQNEAQ (reference sequence). CDR3 in amino acids: CASSLTTGINSNQPQHF. The CDR3 region has the DNA TGTGCCAGCAGCCTTACTACAGGCATCAATAGCAATCAGCCCCAGCATTTT.

The V and J genes are TRBV7-9 and TRBJ2-3, with a possible D match to TRBD2 (6 bases). The germline V gene encodes CDR1 SEHNR and CDR2 FQNEAQ (reference sequence). V lost 5 bases, J lost 4 bases, and 16 bases lay in between. The CDR3 spans 15 residues. CDR3 sequence reads: CASSTGLPFPDTQYF. The CDR3 nucleotides read TGTGCCAGCAGCACGGGACTGCCATTCCCAGATACGCAGTATTTT.

The gene calls are TRBV7-9 and TRBJ2-5; 8 nucleotides align to TRBD2. This CDR3 spans 14 amino acids. Losses at the gene ends were 5 bases for V and 5 bases for J; bases not matched to a gene: 7. Germline assignment: CDR1 SEHNR and CDR2 FQNEAQ (reference sequence). CDR3 bases: TGTGCCAGCAGCCGGGGGGGGCAGGGGGAGACCCAGTACTTC. It codes for CASSRGGQGETQYF.